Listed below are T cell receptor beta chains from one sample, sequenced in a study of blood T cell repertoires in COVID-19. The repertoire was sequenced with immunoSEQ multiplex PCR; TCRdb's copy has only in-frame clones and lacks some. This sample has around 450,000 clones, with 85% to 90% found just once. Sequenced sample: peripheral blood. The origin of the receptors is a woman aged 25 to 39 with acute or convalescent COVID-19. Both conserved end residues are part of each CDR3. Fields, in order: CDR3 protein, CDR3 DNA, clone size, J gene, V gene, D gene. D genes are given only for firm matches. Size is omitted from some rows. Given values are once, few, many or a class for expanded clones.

CASSPTGARGPVKQYF TGTGCCAGCAGTCCGACAGGGGCGCGGGGGCCAGTGAAGCAGTACTTC . TRBJ2-7 TRBV28 .
CASSLADPGEGNTIYF TGTGCCAGCAGCTTAGCGGACCCCGGGGAGGGAAACACCATATATTTT . TRBJ1-3 TRBV7-9 .
CASTLNSGGAGTGELFF TGTGCCAGCACCCTCAATAGCGGGGGGGCTGGCACCGGGGAGCTGTTTTTT . TRBJ2-2 TRBV7-3 TRBD2
CASVGRGTDTQYF TGCGCCAGCGTTGGCAGGGGAACAGATACGCAGTATTTT . TRBJ2-3 TRBV5-1 .
CASRGQGSNQPQHF TGTGCCAGCAGGGGACAGGGCAGCAATCAGCCCCAGCATTTT . TRBJ1-5 TRBV25-1 TRBD1
CASSQEYGGLGDTQYF TGCGCCAGCAGCCAAGAGTATGGCGGTTTGGGAGATACGCAGTATTTT few TRBJ2-3 TRBV4-1 .
CASTPADRGYGYTF TGTGCCAGCACCCCTGCGGACAGGGGATATGGCTACACCTTC . TRBJ1-2 TRBV6-6 TRBD1
CASSAGIFSYEQYF TGTGCCAGCAGCGCGGGGATTTTTTCCTACGAGCAGTACTTC . TRBJ2-7 TRBV5-6 .
CASSPGGAPLHF TGTGCCAGCAGCCCTGGGGGGGCACCCCTCCACTTT . TRBJ1-6 TRBV5-4 .
CASRGGSTDTQYF TGTGCCAGCAGGGGGGGGAGCACAGATACGCAGTATTTT . TRBJ2-3 TRBV6-6 TRBD2
CASSLGLAGDQETQYF TGTGCCAGCAGCTTAGGACTAGCGGGGGACCAAGAGACCCAGTACTTC once TRBJ2-5 TRBV13 TRBD2
CASSQATSRATGELFF TGTGCCAGCAGCCAAGCTACCTCCAGGGCCACCGGGGAGCTGTTTTTT . TRBJ2-2 TRBV3-1/TRBV3-2 .
CASSVHPGDRDSNYGYTF TGTGCCAGCAGCGTACATCCTGGGGACAGAGACTCTAACTATGGCTACACCTTC . TRBJ1-2 TRBV9 TRBD1
CASSYRSTDTQYF TGTGCCAGCTCCTACCGGAGCACAGATACGCAGTATTTT . TRBJ2-3 TRBV6-4 .
CAWSLQGNQPQHF TGTGCCTGGAGTCTACAGGGTAATCAGCCCCAGCATTTT . TRBJ1-5 TRBV30 .
CATSPIPGSEETQYF TGCGCCACCTCCCCGATCCCAGGGTCCGAAGAGACCCAGTACTTC . TRBJ2-5 TRBV5-1 .
CASSAPRDKLTDTQYF TGTGCCAGCAGCGCCCCAAGGGACAAACTCACAGATACGCAGTATTTT . TRBJ2-3 TRBV9 .
CASRKTGEGYEQYF TGTGCCAGTAGAAAAACAGGGGAAGGTTACGAGCAGTACTTC . TRBJ2-7 TRBV19 TRBD1
CASSHSSGVTYNEQFF TGTGCCAGCAGCCACTCCAGCGGGGTCACTTACAATGAGCAGTTCTTC . TRBJ2-1 TRBV27 TRBD2
CASSQVAGSYEQYF TGCGCCAGCAGCCAGGTAGCGGGCTCCTACGAGCAGTACTTC . TRBJ2-7 TRBV4-1 TRBD2
CASSPHSQRRTYNEQFF TGTGCCAGTAGTCCCCACTCCCAGCGACGAACCTACAATGAGCAGTTCTTC once TRBJ2-1 TRBV19 .
CASSSRQTNYGYTF TGCGCCAGCAGCTCGCGACAGACTAACTATGGCTACACCTTC once TRBJ1-2 TRBV5-1 .
CASSFRERGPNEQFF TGTGCCAGCAGCTTCAGGGAGCGGGGCCCCAATGAGCAGTTCTTC . TRBJ2-1 TRBV13 TRBD2
CASSSGQGESNEQFF TGTGCCAGCAGCTCCGGACAGGGGGAGAGCAATGAGCAGTTCTTC once TRBJ2-1 TRBV11-2 TRBD1
CASKGDRKNTGELFF TGTGCCAGCAAGGGCGACAGGAAGAACACCGGGGAGCTGTTTTTT . TRBJ2-2 TRBV2 .
CASSRGLAGSYNEQFF TGTGCCAGCAGTAGGGGACTAGCGGGGAGCTACAATGAGCAGTTCTTC . TRBJ2-1 TRBV6-4 TRBD2
CASSLQGTVEETQYF TGTGCCAGCAGCTTACAGGGGACCGTAGAAGAGACCCAGTACTTC . TRBJ2-5 TRBV7-9 .
CASSDNPAIAGDTDTQYF TGTGCCAGCAGTGACAACCCTGCGATAGCGGGGGACACAGATACGCAGTATTTT . TRBJ2-3 TRBV2 TRBD2
CASSQPRHDYQNTEAFF TGCGCCAGCAGTCAACCCCGACATGACTACCAGAACACTGAAGCTTTCTTT once TRBJ1-1 TRBV23-1 .
CASRDLASLDTQYF TGTGCCAGCAGGGACCTAGCGTCATTAGATACGCAGTATTTT . TRBJ2-3 TRBV3-1/TRBV3-2 .
CASSYLRGANYGYTF TGTGCCAGCAGTTACCTGCGGGGGGCTAACTATGGCTACACCTTC . TRBJ1-2 TRBV6-5 .
CASSLRTSGARPTDTQYF TGCGCCAGCAGCTTGCGGACTAGCGGGGCCCGTCCCACAGATACGCAGTATTTT . TRBJ2-3 TRBV5-1 TRBD2
CASSFGQSEAFF TGTGCCAGCAGCTTCGGACAGTCTGAAGCTTTCTTT . TRBJ1-1 TRBV11-2 .
CASSSWGPHYGYTF TGTGCCAGCAGTTCTTGGGGCCCGCACTATGGCTACACCTTC . TRBJ1-2 TRBV6-5 .
CASSPRDTAGNIQYF TGCGCCAGCAGCCCCCGGGACACCGCGGGAAACATTCAGTACTTC . TRBJ2-4 TRBV4-1 .